Listed below are T cell receptor beta chains from one sample, sequenced in a study of blood T cell repertoires in COVID-19. Libraries were prepared by immunoSEQ multiplex PCR; TCRdb keeps only in-frame clonotypes and omits some of them. The sample has about 300,000 clones, about 87% seen once; the top ten hold around 1.2%. Material: peripheral blood. The receptors originated from a man aged 70-80 years with acute or convalescent COVID-19. Both conserved end residues are part of each CDR3. A D gene is named only where the DNA matches it firmly. The size of a clone is reported for some rows only, either as once, few or many, or as a class for expanded clones.

clone size,D gene,V gene,J gene,CDR3 protein,CDR3 DNA
.,.,TRBV7-9,TRBJ2-5,CASTRGTLQETQYF,TGTGCCAGCACCAGGGGGACTCTACAAGAGACCCAGTACTTC
.,.,TRBV4-3,TRBJ1-3,CASSQAGTGNTIYF,TGCGCCAGCAGCCAAGCAGGGACTGGAAACACCATATATTTT
.,.,TRBV12-3/TRBV12-4,TRBJ1-1,CASSFPSFF,TGTGCCAGCAGTTTTCCTTCTTTCTTT
.,.,TRBV7-2,TRBJ2-5,CASSLVGGIAETQYF,TGTGCCAGCAGCTTAGTAGGCGGGATAGCTGAGACCCAGTACTTC
.,.,TRBV5-1,TRBJ2-5,CASSLKGTQETQYF,TGCGCCAGCAGCTTGAAAGGGACTCAAGAGACCCAGTACTTC
few,.,TRBV21-1,TRBJ1-4,CASSSQGAGEKLFF,TGTGCCAGCAGCAGTCAGGGGGCAGGTGAAAAACTGTTTTTT
.,.,TRBV15,TRBJ2-1,CATSRGRDGSTEQFF,TGTGCCACCAGCAGAGGGCGGGATGGATCAACTGAGCAGTTCTTC
.,TRBD1,TRBV7-2,TRBJ1-1,CASSQDRGGTEAFF,TGTGCCAGCAGCCAAGACAGGGGTGGCACTGAAGCTTTCTTT
.,.,TRBV9,TRBJ1-6,CASRRDTNNSPLHF,TGTGCCAGCAGAAGGGACACGAATAATTCACCCCTCCACTTT
.,TRBD1,TRBV7-9,TRBJ1-6,CASSDRDRVLSPLHF,TGTGCCAGCAGCGACCGGGACAGGGTTCTTTCACCCCTCCACTTT
.,TRBD1,TRBV12-3/TRBV12-4,TRBJ2-7,CASRMTGSYEQYF,TGTGCCAGCAGAATGACAGGGTCCTACGAGCAGTACTTC
.,TRBD1,TRBV6-5,TRBJ1-1,CASSYEGTGMNTEAFF,TGTGCCAGCAGTTACGAGGGGACAGGGATGAACACTGAAGCTTTCTTT
.,.,TRBV19,TRBJ1-5,CASSMRSGGLGNQPQHF,TGTGCCAGTAGTATGAGGTCGGGGGGTTTGGGTAATCAGCCCCAGCATTTT
.,.,TRBV7-2,TRBJ2-5,CASSPRAGQETQYF,TGTGCCAGCAGCCCTCGGGCAGGGCAAGAGACCCAGTACTTC
few,.,TRBV30,TRBJ1-1,CAWSVTGAKTEAFF,TGTGCCTGGAGTGTAACTGGGGCCAAGACTGAAGCTTTCTTT
.,.,TRBV5-1,TRBJ2-3,CASTPGVSTDTQYF,TGCGCCAGCACTCCGGGGGTTTCCACAGATACGCAGTATTTT
.,.,TRBV18,TRBJ2-3,CASSTGDTDTQYF,TGTGCCAGCTCCACCGGGGACACAGATACGCAGTATTTT
.,.,TRBV28,TRBJ1-4,CASSSPGVASAEKLFF,TGTGCCAGCAGTTCCCCGGGGGTTGCGTCCGCCGAAAAACTGTTTTTT
.,.,TRBV19,TRBJ2-7,CATRQGRTAAYEQYF,TGTGCCACCCGACAAGGCCGGACAGCGGCCTACGAGCAGTACTTC
.,TRBD1,TRBV10-3,TRBJ1-5,CATNGQGRNQPQHF,TGTGCCACCAATGGACAGGGGCGCAATCAGCCCCAGCATTTT
.,.,TRBV30,TRBJ2-7,CAWSDRKWKQYF,TGTGCCTGGAGTGACAGGAAGTGGAAGCAGTACTTC
.,TRBD2,TRBV5-1,TRBJ2-1,CASSLVSGGYNEQFF,TGCGCCAGCAGCTTGGTTAGCGGGGGATACAATGAGCAGTTCTTC
.,TRBD1,TRBV6-6,TRBJ1-5,CASSYSGDSSQPQHF,TGTGCCAGCAGTTACTCCGGGGACAGCTCTCAGCCCCAGCATTTT
.,TRBD1,TRBV18,TRBJ2-2,CASSPPGQGAGELFF,TGTGCCAGCTCACCACCGGGACAGGGGGCCGGGGAGCTGTTTTTT
.,.,TRBV4-3,TRBJ1-2,CASSQDLQGRGYTF,TGCGCCAGCAGCCAAGATTTACAGGGCCGTGGCTACACCTTC
.,.,TRBV28,TRBJ1-6,CASSLEGRPPLHF,TGTGCCAGCAGTTTGGAGGGCCGACCACCCCTCCACTTT
.,.,TRBV9,TRBJ2-1,CASSEGGGTYNEQFF,TGTGCCAGCAGCGAGGGGGGAGGGACCTACAATGAGCAGTTCTTC
.,TRBD1,TRBV5-4,TRBJ1-5,CASSFNTGVPSNQPQHF,TGTGCCAGCAGCTTTAATACAGGGGTTCCGAGCAATCAGCCCCAGCATTTT
.,TRBD2,TRBV7-6,TRBJ2-7,CASSLQEGLAYEQYF,TGTGCCAGCAGCCTCCAAGAGGGACTAGCGTACGAGCAGTACTTC
once,TRBD1,TRBV5-4,TRBJ1-3,CASSFQGAGNTIYF,TGTGCCAGCAGCTTCCAGGGGGCCGGAAACACCATATATTTT
.,.,TRBV6-2/TRBV6-3,TRBJ1-2,CASSYAASSSGYTF,TGTGCCAGCAGTTACGCGGCATCTTCGTCGGGCTACACCTTC
.,TRBD2,TRBV28,TRBJ2-3,CASSLADTSGSRSGTQYF,TGTGCCAGCAGCCTAGCCGATACTAGCGGGAGTCGGAGTGGTACGCAGTATTTT
.,.,TRBV18,TRBJ1-1,CASSPDGRVAFF,TGTGCCAGCTCACCGGACGGGAGGGTCGCTTTCTTT
.,.,TRBV7-2,TRBJ2-7,CASSLEGTRTYEQYF,TGTGCCAGCAGCTTAGAAGGGACTCGGACCTACGAGCAGTACTTC
.,TRBD1,TRBV5-4,TRBJ2-6,CASSPQDRAGANVLTF,TGTGCCAGCAGCCCCCAGGACAGGGCTGGGGCCAACGTCCTGACTTTC
once,.,TRBV30,TRBJ2-5,CAWSVGRPPETQYF,TGTGCCTGGAGTGTGGGGCGACCCCCTGAGACCCAGTACTTC
.,TRBD2,TRBV30,TRBJ2-4,CAWRGRENGHIQYF,TGTGCCTGGAGGGGGCGGGAGAATGGGCACATTCAGTACTTC
once,.,TRBV4-3,TRBJ2-1,CASSQAAGLPYNEQFF,TGCGCCAGCAGCCAAGCGGCAGGATTACCGTACAATGAGCAGTTCTTC
.,TRBD1,TRBV12-3/TRBV12-4,TRBJ1-5,CASSLRQGEPQHF,TGTGCCAGCAGTCTCCGACAGGGTGAGCCCCAGCATTTT
.,.,TRBV19,TRBJ1-1,CASSIIPPGNTEAFF,TGTGCCAGTAGTATAATCCCGCCAGGGAACACTGAAGCTTTCTTT